This is a list of T cell receptor beta chains from one sample in a study of T cells after yellow fever vaccination. TCRdb independently ran MiXCR on the 5' RACE reads; one entry per CDR3 protein. This table has just under 600,000 distinct CDR3 sequences, approximately 13% appearing once. Source: PBMCs, taken on the day of the yellow fever booster vaccination. These receptors came from a man aged 30 to 39 who received the YFV17D yellow fever vaccine. Each CDR3 is given with its conserved first and last residue. The D gene is left open where the match is weak. Some rows mark clone size as missing; the rest say once, few, many or name a class of expanded clone.

size: .
V: TRBV5-5
D: TRBD2
J: TRBJ2-3
CDR3: CASSEASGRTDTQYF
DNA: TGTGCCAGCAGCGAGGCTAGCGGCCGCACAGATACGCAGTATTTT

size: few
V: TRBV6-6
D: .
J: TRBJ2-3
CDR3: CASRFEGTQYF
DNA: TGTGCCAGCCGCTTCGAGGGTACGCAGTATTTT

size: few
V: TRBV4-3
D: .
J: TRBJ1-6
CDR3: CASSQAGTGNSPLHF
DNA: TGCGCCAGCAGCCAAGCCGGGACGGGGAATTCACCCCTCCACTTT

size: .
V: TRBV21-1
D: .
J: TRBJ2-1
CDR3: CASNKGTSSYNEQFF
DNA: TGTGCCAGCAATAAGGGGACTAGCTCCTACAATGAGCAGTTCTTC

size: few
V: TRBV27
D: .
J: TRBJ2-1
CDR3: CASSKPLDNEQFF
DNA: TGTGCCAGCAGCAAACCTCTCGACAATGAGCAGTTCTTC

size: few
V: TRBV28
D: .
J: TRBJ2-5
CDR3: CASSPGRRETQYF
DNA: TGTGCCAGCAGTCCAGGCCGACGGGAGACCCAGTACTTC

size: .
V: TRBV29-1
D: .
J: TRBJ2-3
CDR3: CSVDRRTTDTQYF
DNA: TGCAGCGTTGACCGGAGAACCACAGATACGCAGTATTTT

size: few
V: TRBV14
D: .
J: TRBJ2-7
CDR3: CASSQVTGGLEQYF
DNA: TGTGCCAGCAGCCAAGTAACAGGTGGATTAGAGCAGTACTTC

size: .
V: TRBV6-5
D: TRBD1
J: TRBJ1-2
CDR3: CASSYGTGARGYTF
DNA: TGTGCCAGCAGTTACGGGACAGGGGCTCGGGGCTACACCTTC

size: few
V: TRBV5-1
D: TRBD1
J: TRBJ2-7
CDR3: CASSLAVDRVYEQYF
DNA: TGCGCCAGCAGCTTGGCGGTGGACAGGGTCTACGAGCAGTACTTC

size: .
V: TRBV29-1
D: TRBD1
J: TRBJ2-7
CDR3: CSVVTGGRYEQYF
DNA: TGCAGCGTTGTGACAGGGGGCAGGTACGAGCAGTACTTC

size: .
V: TRBV4-2
D: .
J: TRBJ2-7
CDR3: CASSQDNFYYEQYF
DNA: TGTGCCAGCAGCCAAGACAACTTTTACTACGAGCAGTACTTC

size: many
V: TRBV29-1
D: TRBD2
J: TRBJ2-3
CDR3: CSVAGGRRDTQYF
DNA: TGCAGCGTTGCCGGCGGGAGGAGAGATACGCAGTATTTT

size: few
V: TRBV21-1
D: .
J: TRBJ1-5
CDR3: CASSNWLYSNQPQHF
DNA: TGTGCCAGCAGCAATTGGCTATATAGCAATCAGCCCCAGCATTTT

size: few
V: TRBV5-1
D: .
J: TRBJ2-7
CDR3: CASSLGLGVDTEEQYF
DNA: TGCGCCAGCAGCTTAGGGTTGGGGGTCGATACGGAAGAGCAGTACTTC

size: .
V: TRBV5-6
D: .
J: TRBJ2-1
CDR3: CASSLAGSYEQFF
DNA: TGTGCCAGCAGCTTGGCCGGGAGCTATGAGCAGTTCTTC

size: .
V: TRBV5-5
D: .
J: TRBJ2-5
CDR3: CAMSLGRQETQYF
DNA: TGTGCCATGAGCCTGGGACGGCAAGAGACCCAGTACTTC

size: .
V: TRBV29-1
D: .
J: TRBJ2-7
CDR3: CSVERQGLGYEQYF
DNA: TGCAGCGTTGAACGTCAGGGGCTGGGGTACGAGCAGTACTTC

size: few
V: TRBV7-2
D: TRBD2
J: TRBJ2-1
CDR3: CASSLAAGVVGNGNEQFF
DNA: TGTGCCAGCAGCTTAGCAGCGGGGGTGGTTGGGAACGGCAATGAGCAGTTCTTC

size: .
V: TRBV20-1
D: .
J: TRBJ1-5
CDR3: CSARDGGTNQPQHF
DNA: TGCAGTGCTAGAGACGGCGGAACCAATCAGCCCCAGCATTTT

size: .
V: TRBV29-1
D: .
J: TRBJ1-3
CDR3: CSVIDSSGNTIYF
DNA: TGCAGCGTTATTGACAGCTCTGGAAACACCATATATTTT

size: few
V: TRBV12-3/TRBV12-4
D: .
J: TRBJ1-1
CDR3: CASSSSGMNTEAFF
DNA: TGTGCCAGCAGTTCCTCGGGGATGAACACTGAAGCTTTCTTT

size: .
V: TRBV5-1
D: .
J: TRBJ2-1
CDR3: CASSLEFRALYNEQFF
DNA: TGCGCCAGCAGCTTGGAGTTCCGCGCCCTCTACAATGAGCAGTTCTTC

size: .
V: TRBV20-1
D: TRBD2
J: TRBJ2-3
CDR3: CSARKAGVLDTQYF
DNA: TGCAGTGCTAGAAAAGCGGGAGTTTTGGATACGCAGTATTTT

size: .
V: TRBV12-5
D: .
J: TRBJ2-2
CDR3: CAALQGVNTGELFF
DNA: TGTGCTGCTTTACAGGGCGTGAACACCGGGGAGCTGTTTTTT

size: few
V: TRBV9
D: .
J: TRBJ1-3
CDR3: CASSGGFSSGNTIYF
DNA: TGTGCCAGCAGCGGAGGGTTTTCCTCTGGAAACACCATATATTTT

size: .
V: TRBV29-1
D: .
J: TRBJ2-1
CDR3: CSVWPGRYNEQFF
DNA: TGCAGCGTCTGGCCGGGACGGTACAATGAGCAGTTCTTC

size: .
V: TRBV10-1
D: TRBD1
J: TRBJ2-1
CDR3: CASSASGTGLPKFF
DNA: TGCGCCAGCAGTGCCTCCGGGACAGGACTCCCCAAGTTCTTC

size: few
V: TRBV21-1
D: .
J: TRBJ2-7
CDR3: CARATRDTSGPYEQYF
DNA: TGTGCCAGGGCCACCAGGGATACTAGCGGGCCCTACGAGCAGTACTTC

size: many
V: TRBV7-6
D: .
J: TRBJ2-1
CDR3: CASSLAEAGTSYNEQFF
DNA: TGTGCCAGCAGCTTAGCGGAAGCCGGAACCTCCTACAATGAGCAGTTCTTC

size: .
V: TRBV14
D: .
J: TRBJ2-1
CDR3: CASSRKPWTNHNEQFF
DNA: TGTGCCAGCAGCCGCAAACCCTGGACCAATCACAATGAGCAGTTCTTC

size: many
V: TRBV7-3
D: .
J: TRBJ2-2
CDR3: CASSFSSTGELFF
DNA: TGTGCCAGCAGCTTCTCTAGTACCGGGGAGCTGTTTTTT

size: few
V: TRBV7-2
D: TRBD2
J: TRBJ2-1
CDR3: CASRSGTSGFYNEQFF
DNA: TGTGCCAGCAGGAGCGGGACTAGCGGTTTCTACAATGAGCAGTTCTTC

size: .
V: TRBV4-2
D: .
J: TRBJ2-7
CDR3: CASSQDSALFVQQYF
DNA: TGTGCCAGCAGCCAAGATAGTGCCCTCTTCGTCCAGCAGTACTTC

size: .
V: TRBV20-1
D: .
J: TRBJ2-7
CDR3: CSASFGKYEQYF
DNA: TGCAGTGCTAGTTTCGGAAAGTACGAGCAGTACTTC

size: few
V: TRBV20-1
D: .
J: TRBJ2-7
CDR3: CSARDPQGFIGQYF
DNA: TGCAGTGCTAGAGACCCACAGGGATTCATCGGGCAGTACTTC

size: .
V: TRBV3-1
D: .
J: TRBJ2-1
CDR3: CASSFSIGSPNEQFF
DNA: TGTGCCAGCAGCTTCAGTATAGGGTCCCCAAATGAGCAGTTCTTC

size: .
V: TRBV5-1
D: .
J: TRBJ1-1
CDR3: CASSLESGNTEAFF
DNA: TGCGCCAGCAGCTTGGAATCGGGGAACACTGAAGCTTTCTTT

size: many
V: TRBV12-3/TRBV12-4
D: .
J: TRBJ2-1
CDR3: CASSLSYNEQFF
DNA: TGCGCCAGCAGCCTCTCGTACAATGAGCAGTTCTTC

size: .
V: TRBV27
D: .
J: TRBJ2-3
CDR3: CASREIDTDTQYF
DNA: TGTGCCAGCAGGGAGATCGACACAGATACGCAGTATTTT